The sequence of this T cell receptor beta chain was determined in a study of beta chain features in type 1 diabetes. Turning to the study itself: Across the samples, roughly 98 million sorted cells were examined in total.

The study's findings and limits: In comparison with healthy donors, patients had naive, central memory and Treg TCRB repertoires that appeared more similar. Shortening that was moderate but significant affected the TCRB CDR3s of Type 1 diabetes patients in all four CD4+ subsets.

The CDR3 is 11 amino acids. Per the germline V gene, CDR1 is MDHEN and CDR2 is SYDVKM. Trimming at V came to 5 bases and at J to 12 bases, leaving 4 bases not matched to a gene. The isolated RNA, all of it, was reverse transcribed, so expressed TCRB transcripts were what got sequenced. Assay used: immunoSEQ multiplex PCR; TCRdb lists only in-frame clones, some missing. Here the sample spans more than 300,000 clones, roughly 12% being singletons. Concerning this clone: Its antigen is unknown.

This sequence originates from a young man in good health. What was sequenced was naive CD4+ T cells from blood. The J gene is TRBJ1-5, the V gene TRBV28, with 7 nucleotides matching TRBD1. CDR3 region: CASSARGLQHF. The CDR3, as DNA: TGTGCCAGCAGTGCGAGGGGGCTCCAGCATTTT.